Listed below are T cell receptor beta chains from one sample, sequenced in a study of T cell repertoires in cytomegalovirus infection. A single record per CDR3 protein comes from TCRdb applying MiXCR to the reads. This sample has 700,000 to 900,000 distinct CDR3 sequences; 25% to 30% occur once, and the top ten carry around 12%. The antigens of these receptors remain unknown. This specimen was cultured CD8+ T cells from PBMCs, taken from culture after CMV antigen stimulation. All receptors come from a human donor in good health (CMV status not recorded). Some clones in this sample may be carry-over from other donors' samples. Each CDR3 is given with its conserved first and last residue. Fields, in order: CDR3 protein, CDR3 DNA, D gene, V gene, J gene, clone size. D genes are given only for firm matches. Clone size, where shown, is once, few, many, or a class for clones that have expanded.

CDR3aa: CASSPGRSNEQFF; CDR3nt: TGTGCCAGCAGCCCTGGGCGGTCCAATGAGCAGTTCTTC; d_gene: NA; v_gene: TRBV7-2; j_gene: TRBJ2-1; abundance: many
CDR3aa: CASIRGWSFTGELFF; CDR3nt: TGTGCCAGCATCCGCGGATGGAGTTTCACCGGGGAGCTGTTTTTT; d_gene: NA; v_gene: TRBV7-6; j_gene: TRBJ2-2; abundance: few
CDR3aa: CASTWDGANYGYTF; CDR3nt: TGTGCCAGCACCTGGGACGGAGCTAACTATGGCTACACCTTC; d_gene: NA; v_gene: TRBV6-2/TRBV6-3; j_gene: TRBJ1-2; abundance: NA
CDR3aa: CASSPWRGEYNEQFF; CDR3nt: TGCGCCAGCAGCCCCTGGCGGGGGGAATACAATGAGCAGTTCTTC; d_gene: TRBD2; v_gene: TRBV4-1; j_gene: TRBJ2-1; abundance: many
CDR3aa: CASSSGVGLLEGETQYF; CDR3nt: TGTGCCAGCAGTTCAGGGGTGGGTCTACTAGAAGGGGAGACCCAGTACTTC; d_gene: NA; v_gene: TRBV7-3; j_gene: TRBJ2-5; abundance: NA
CDR3aa: CARSYYPAGDLCVTQYF; CDR3nt: TGTGCCAGAAGCTATTACCCCGCAGGGGACCTTTGTGTGACCCAGTACTTC; d_gene: NA; v_gene: TRBV5-3; j_gene: TRBJ2-5; abundance: NA
CDR3aa: CASSQGHEQFF; CDR3nt: TGTGCCAGCAGCCAGGGCCATGAGCAGTTCTTC; d_gene: NA; v_gene: TRBV27; j_gene: TRBJ2-1; abundance: many
CDR3aa: CASSLDQSGNQPQHF; CDR3nt: TGCGCCAGCAGCTTGGACCAGTCAGGCAATCAGCCCCAGCATTTT; d_gene: NA; v_gene: TRBV5-1; j_gene: TRBJ1-5; abundance: NA
CDR3aa: CASSFSQATEAFF; CDR3nt: TGTGCCAGCAGTTTCTCCCAGGCCACTGAAGCTTTCTTT; d_gene: NA; v_gene: TRBV27; j_gene: TRBJ1-1; abundance: few
CDR3aa: CASSESARGEETQYF; CDR3nt: TGTGCCAGCAGCGAGTCGGCAAGGGGGGAAGAGACCCAGTACTTC; d_gene: NA; v_gene: TRBV9; j_gene: TRBJ2-5; abundance: NA
CDR3aa: CASSAPRDRETTEAFF; CDR3nt: TGTGCCAGCAGCGCCCCCCGGGACAGGGAGACCACTGAAGCTTTCTTT; d_gene: TRBD1; v_gene: TRBV7-8; j_gene: TRBJ1-1; abundance: few
CDR3aa: CASSTYLLRDMVTGANVLTF; CDR3nt: TGTGCCAGCAGCACTTACCTCCTCCGGGACATGGTGACAGGGGCCAACGTCCTGACTTTC; d_gene: NA; v_gene: TRBV28; j_gene: TRBJ2-6; abundance: many
CDR3aa: CASSYPTWTGDENLETQYF; CDR3nt: TGTGCCAGCAGTTACCCCACTTGGACAGGAGACGAAAACTTAGAGACCCAGTACTTC; d_gene: TRBD1; v_gene: TRBV6-2/TRBV6-3; j_gene: TRBJ2-5; abundance: many
CDR3aa: CASSYPGISETQYF; CDR3nt: TGTGCCAGCAGCTACCCAGGGATTTCGGAGACCCAGTACTTC; d_gene: NA; v_gene: TRBV7-6; j_gene: TRBJ2-5; abundance: NA
CDR3aa: CASSLKGGYLNTEAFF; CDR3nt: TGTGCTAGCAGCTTAAAGGGAGGCTACCTGAACACTGAAGCTTTCTTT; d_gene: NA; v_gene: TRBV7-7; j_gene: TRBJ1-1; abundance: NA
CDR3aa: CASNEPDPVFAEAFF; CDR3nt: TGTGCCAGCAATGAACCGGACCCAGTGTTCGCTGAAGCTTTCTTT; d_gene: NA; v_gene: TRBV28; j_gene: TRBJ1-1; abundance: few
CDR3aa: CASTWGRNTEAFF; CDR3nt: TGTGCCAGCACTTGGGGGCGGAACACTGAAGCTTTCTTT; d_gene: NA; v_gene: TRBV7-6; j_gene: TRBJ1-1; abundance: few
CDR3aa: CASRGTGTGGLETQYF; CDR3nt: TGTGCCAGCAGAGGCACCGGGACAGGGGGCTTGGAGACCCAGTACTTC; d_gene: TRBD1; v_gene: TRBV4-1; j_gene: TRBJ2-5; abundance: NA
CDR3aa: CSVEERGNGYTF; CDR3nt: TGCAGCGTTGAAGAACGGGGGAACGGCTACACCTTC; d_gene: NA; v_gene: TRBV29-1; j_gene: TRBJ1-2; abundance: once
CDR3aa: CASSLGTGRNGYTF; CDR3nt: TGTGCCAGCAGTTTAGGGACAGGGAGGAATGGCTACACCTTC; d_gene: TRBD1; v_gene: TRBV27; j_gene: TRBJ1-2; abundance: NA
CDR3aa: CASSQDGQGRHF; CDR3nt: TGCGCCAGCAGCCAAGACGGACAGGGAAGGCATTTT; d_gene: TRBD1; v_gene: TRBV4-1; j_gene: TRBJ1-5; abundance: NA
CDR3aa: CASSFGGDYNEQFF; CDR3nt: TGTGCCAGCAGCTTCGGGGGAGACTACAATGAGCAGTTCTTC; d_gene: NA; v_gene: TRBV11-3; j_gene: TRBJ2-1; abundance: many
CDR3aa: CASSPMDSYEQYF; CDR3nt: TGTGCCAGCTCACCAATGGACTCCTACGAGCAGTACTTC; d_gene: NA; v_gene: TRBV18; j_gene: TRBJ2-7; abundance: few
CDR3aa: CASSQGRGGGETQYF; CDR3nt: TGCGCCAGCAGCCAAGGGCGGGGGGGAGGAGAGACCCAGTACTTC; d_gene: TRBD2; v_gene: TRBV4-3; j_gene: TRBJ2-5; abundance: few
CDR3aa: CASSYSRGIRQPQHF; CDR3nt: TGTGCCAGCAGTTACTCGAGGGGGATTCGTCAGCCCCAGCATTTT; d_gene: NA; v_gene: TRBV6-5; j_gene: TRBJ1-5; abundance: few
CDR3aa: CASSPDRDYNNEQFF; CDR3nt: TGTGCCAGCAGCCCAGACAGGGATTACAACAATGAGCAGTTCTTC; d_gene: TRBD1; v_gene: TRBV14; j_gene: TRBJ2-1; abundance: NA
CDR3aa: CASSLAGLAPSSYEQYF; CDR3nt: TGTGCCAGCAGCTTGGCCGGGCTGGCCCCGAGCTCCTACGAGCAGTACTTC; d_gene: NA; v_gene: TRBV5-6; j_gene: TRBJ2-7; abundance: few
CDR3aa: CATSEDSGTEAFF; CDR3nt: TGTGCCACCAGTGAAGACTCAGGGACTGAAGCTTTCTTT; d_gene: NA; v_gene: TRBV24-1; j_gene: TRBJ1-1; abundance: NA
CDR3aa: CASSSLEGYNSPLHF; CDR3nt: TGTGCCAGCAGCTCTCTTGAGGGTTATAATTCACCCCTCCACTTT; d_gene: NA; v_gene: TRBV7-8; j_gene: TRBJ1-6; abundance: NA
CDR3aa: CASSSDRPVLGNQPQHF; CDR3nt: TGTGCCAGCAGCTCGGACCGGCCAGTACTGGGCAATCAGCCCCAGCATTTT; d_gene: NA; v_gene: TRBV7-8; j_gene: TRBJ1-5; abundance: few
CDR3aa: CAARGRRPKGDNEQFF; CDR3nt: TGTGCCGCAAGAGGGCGGAGACCCAAAGGGGACAATGAGCAGTTCTTC; d_gene: NA; v_gene: TRBV7-8; j_gene: TRBJ2-1; abundance: many
CDR3aa: CASSLPVSGNGYTF; CDR3nt: TGTGCCAGCAGCCTCCCGGTTTCGGGGAATGGCTACACCTTC; d_gene: NA; v_gene: TRBV7-9; j_gene: TRBJ1-2; abundance: NA
CDR3aa: CASSLGEVLGNTIYF; CDR3nt: TGTGCCAGCAGCCTCGGGGAGGTCCTTGGAAACACCATATATTTT; d_gene: NA; v_gene: TRBV6-5; j_gene: TRBJ1-3; abundance: once
CDR3aa: CASSRGGSSGNTIYF; CDR3nt: TGTGCCAGCTCGCGTGGCGGTAGCTCTGGAAACACCATATATTTT; d_gene: NA; v_gene: TRBV18; j_gene: TRBJ1-3; abundance: NA
CDR3aa: CASSMGARSSYEQYF; CDR3nt: TGTGCCAGTAGTATGGGGGCTAGGAGCTCCTACGAGCAGTACTTC; d_gene: NA; v_gene: TRBV19; j_gene: TRBJ2-7; abundance: NA
CDR3aa: CASSESKGKGEAFF; CDR3nt: TGCGCCAGCAGTGAGTCGAAGGGGAAAGGTGAAGCTTTCTTT; d_gene: NA; v_gene: TRBV10-2; j_gene: TRBJ1-1; abundance: few
CDR3aa: CASSDSLADTQYF; CDR3nt: TGTGCCAGCAGTGACTCGTTGGCAGATACGCAGTATTTT; d_gene: NA; v_gene: TRBV6-4; j_gene: TRBJ2-3; abundance: NA
CDR3aa: CSGRSYPGSDTEAFF; CDR3nt: TGCAGTGGGCGGTCGTACCCGGGTTCCGACACTGAAGCTTTCTTT; d_gene: NA; v_gene: TRBV20-1; j_gene: TRBJ1-1; abundance: NA
CDR3aa: CASSTGLPGELFF; CDR3nt: TGTGCCAGCAGTACGGGACTACCCGGGGAGCTGTTTTTT; d_gene: TRBD2; v_gene: TRBV27; j_gene: TRBJ2-2; abundance: few
CDR3aa: CASGLLSYNEQFF; CDR3nt: TGTGCCAGTGGACTGTTGTCCTACAATGAGCAGTTCTTC; d_gene: NA; v_gene: TRBV6-2/TRBV6-3; j_gene: TRBJ2-1; abundance: many
CDR3aa: CSAGGRVGAYEQYF; CDR3nt: TGCAGTGCTGGGGGAAGGGTTGGGGCCTACGAGCAGTACTTC; d_gene: NA; v_gene: TRBV20-1; j_gene: TRBJ2-7; abundance: NA
CDR3aa: CASSIGSSYEQYF; CDR3nt: TGTGCCAGTAGTATAGGGAGTTCCTACGAGCAGTACTTC; d_gene: NA; v_gene: TRBV19; j_gene: TRBJ2-7; abundance: few
CDR3aa: CASSLQGMGEKLFF; CDR3nt: TGTGCCAGCAGCCTACAGGGTATGGGTGAAAAACTGTTTTTT; d_gene: NA; v_gene: TRBV28; j_gene: TRBJ1-4; abundance: once
CDR3aa: CASSPTSDGLYNEQFF; CDR3nt: TGTGCCAGCAGCCCTACATCAGACGGTCTCTACAATGAGCAGTTCTTC; d_gene: NA; v_gene: TRBV7-6; j_gene: TRBJ2-1; abundance: few
CDR3aa: CASSLGVYRGATNEKLFF; CDR3nt: TGTGCCAGCAGCTTGGGAGTGTACAGGGGAGCAACTAATGAAAAACTGTTTTTT; d_gene: TRBD1; v_gene: TRBV5-6; j_gene: TRBJ1-4; abundance: few
CDR3aa: CASSATGAEAFF; CDR3nt: TGTGCCAGCAGTGCAACAGGGGCTGAAGCTTTCTTT; d_gene: TRBD1; v_gene: TRBV12-3/TRBV12-4; j_gene: TRBJ1-1; abundance: few
CDR3aa: CASSAGPSNYGYTF; CDR3nt: TGTGCCAGTAGTGCGGGACCGAGTAACTATGGCTACACCTTC; d_gene: NA; v_gene: TRBV19; j_gene: TRBJ1-2; abundance: few
CDR3aa: CASSYSGGPGYEQFF; CDR3nt: TGTGCCAGCAGTTACTCGGGAGGGCCTGGCTATGAGCAGTTCTTC; d_gene: TRBD2; v_gene: TRBV6-8; j_gene: TRBJ2-1; abundance: few
CDR3aa: CASSKTPSGQPQHF; CDR3nt: TGTGCCAGCAGTAAGACACCAAGCGGTCAGCCCCAGCATTTT; d_gene: NA; v_gene: TRBV5-6; j_gene: TRBJ1-5; abundance: NA